The TCR beta chain described here comes from a study of cytomegalovirus exposure and HLA in healthy donors. CDR1 and CDR2 from the germline V gene are MNHEY and SVGAGI. Trimming pared 0 bases from V and 5 bases from J, leaving 8 bases between. CDR3 length: 14 residues. Primers for the PCR totalled 60 Vbeta and 13 Jbeta. Sequenced by immunoSEQ multiplex PCR; TCRdb stores in-frame clones only, minus some. The table has around 130,000 clones, around 85% seen once. J is TRBJ1-3 and V is TRBV6-5; perhaps TRBD1 as D (5 bases). The origin of this receptor is a female donor in good health and CMV-seronegative. The specimen sequenced was PBMCs. The CDR3 region is CASSYSGERNTIYF. Here the CDR3 DNA reads TGTGCCAGCAGTTACTCAGGGGAACGAAACACCATATATTTT.